This section outlines one TCR beta chain sequence together with its context. The source of the sample is a study of blood T cell repertoires in COVID-19. Across the study: Acute and convalescent COVID-19 specimens originated in the United States, Italy and Spain. Sample material is recorded as cDNA or gDNA derived from T cells, B-cell-depleted T cells, or PBMCs.

This CDR3 is 13 amino acids long. Germline values: CDR1 SGHVS, CDR2 FNYEAQ. Losses at the gene ends were 5 bases for V and 8 bases for J; bases not matched to a gene: 5. Authors' data handling: Reference gene primers were amplified, and this amplification served to estimate nucleated cell counts. TCRdb's table, derived via immunoSEQ multiplex PCR, lists solely in-frame clones and lacks some. That table gives V, J and clone size, and the DNA gave D and trimming. Here the sample spans under 250,000 clones, around four fifths being singletons. What was sequenced was peripheral blood. V usage is TRBV7-6 and J usage is TRBJ2-5, with 10 bases that match TRBD2. The clonotype comes from a man between 45 and 60 years old with acute or convalescent COVID-19. This CDR3 is CASSTERGGTQYF. CDR3 coding DNA: TGTGCCAGCAGCACTGAGCGGGGGGGTACCCAGTACTTC.